The rows below give T cell receptor beta chains drawn from one sample of a study of blood T cells in healthy people across ages. TCRdb re-called the 5' RACE reads with MiXCR, one entry per CDR3 protein. The sample contains just under 550,000 distinct CDR3 sequences, less than 25% of which appear only once. The same data also went into a second study, on T cells of mothers and their children.

The sequencing input was blood. The receptors stem from a boy aged 5-17 years in good health. The CDR3 runs from the conserved cysteine through the conserved F or W. A D gene is named only where the DNA matches it firmly. Clone sizes are given selectively: once, few, many, or a class where the clone is expanded.

abundance	v_gene	d_gene	j_gene	CDR3nt	CDR3aa
.	TRBV7-9	.	TRBJ2-7	TGTGCCAGCAGCCGCATAGCGGAGCAGTACTTC	CASSRIAEQYF
few	TRBV28	TRBD2	TRBJ2-7	TGTGCCAGCAGTTTGGTGTTATCGATGGCGGGAGGGCCTAACGAGCAGTACTTC	CASSLVLSMAGGPNEQYF
.	TRBV28	TRBD1	TRBJ1-5	TGTGCCAGCAGTTTTTGGGGACAGGGGAGAATCTATAGCAATCAGCCCCAGCATTTT	CASSFWGQGRIYSNQPQHF
.	TRBV12-3/TRBV12-4	.	TRBJ2-5	TGTGCCAGCAGTTTTCTGATGGGTGAGACCCAGTACTTC	CASSFLMGETQYF
few	TRBV14	TRBD1	TRBJ1-1	TGTGCCAGCAGCCAAGATCTAAGGCGTTGGGCAGGGGGCTTTACGGACACTGAAGCTTTCTTT	CASSQDLRRWAGGFTDTEAFF
few	TRBV29-1	.	TRBJ2-7	TGCAGCGTTCGAGTCACGGTCTACGAGCAGTACTTC	CSVRVTVYEQYF
.	TRBV28	TRBD1	TRBJ1-4	TGTGCCAGCAGTTTCCACAGGGGGAGAAGTCCGGAACTGTTTTTT	CASSFHRGRSPELFF
.	TRBV4-1	TRBD1	TRBJ1-2	TGCGCCAGCAGCCACCCCGGGACAGGGGACTATGGCTACACCTTC	CASSHPGTGDYGYTF
.	TRBV29-1	.	TRBJ2-1	TGCAGCGTTGAAGAAGGGACGTACAATGAGCAGTTCTTC	CSVEEGTYNEQFF
.	TRBV7-2	.	TRBJ2-3	TGTGCCAGCAGCTTCCGATGGCCAGGGGATACGCAGTATTTT	CASSFRWPGDTQYF
few	TRBV6-5	.	TRBJ2-1	TGTGCCAGCAGTCCAAAACAGCGTACATACAATGAGCAGTTCTTC	CASSPKQRTYNEQFF
.	TRBV14	TRBD1	TRBJ2-3	TGTGCCAGCAGCCACACAGGGGATAGCACAGATACGCAGTATTTT	CASSHTGDSTDTQYF
few	TRBV6-5	TRBD1	TRBJ2-1	TGTGCCAGCAGGCCACCGGGACAGGGATTAGATGAGCAGTTCTTC	CASRPPGQGLDEQFF
.	TRBV20-1	.	TRBJ2-1	TGCAGTGCTAGAATAGACTGGTCCTACAATGAGCAGTTCTTC	CSARIDWSYNEQFF
few	TRBV10-3	TRBD1	TRBJ2-1	TGTGCCATCAGACCAACCTCAGGGGGCGCGAACAAGTTCGATGAGCAGTTCTTC	CAIRPTSGGANKFDEQFF
many	TRBV12-3/TRBV12-4	.	TRBJ1-4	TGTGCCAGCAGTACCCACCTACTCGGGAAACTGTTTTTT	CASSTHLLGKLFF
few	TRBV3-1	.	TRBJ2-7	TGTGCCAGCAGCCCAACTGCAAGAACCTACGAGCAGTACTTC	CASSPTARTYEQYF